The 30 T cell receptor beta chains given below trace back to one sample, sequenced in a study of glioma-infiltrating T cells after dendritic cell vaccination. The repertoire was sequenced with immunoSEQ multiplex PCR; TCRdb's copy has only in-frame clones and lacks some. The sample consists of about 50,000 clones, approximately 83% of them appearing once. The sample consisted of blood, taken before dendritic cell vaccination. The source is a human donor with glioblastoma.

This clone was recorded a few times. The chain couples TRBV4-3 to TRBJ2-2; the D is unclear. The CDR3 totals 15 residues. V shed 2 bases and J shed 1 base, with 8 bases lying between them. The germline V gene encodes CDR1 LGHNA and CDR2 YSLEER. The CDR3 loop is CASSQISWNTGELFF. In DNA, the CDR3 is TGCGCCAGCAGCCAAATTTCCTGGAACACCGGGGAGCTGTTTTTT.

The chain links TRBV4-1 to TRBJ1-5; a weak D match, TRBD1 (5 bases). Germline lookup yields CDR1 MGHRA and CDR2 YSYEKL. Trimming left V 0 bases short and J 1 base short, with 10 bases between. The CDR3 has 16 amino acids. CDR3 residues: CASSQEGLKSNQPQHF. In nucleotides, the CDR3 is TGCGCCAGCAGCCAAGAGGGACTTAAGAGCAATCAGCCCCAGCATTTT.

The J gene is TRBJ2-7, the V gene TRBV7-2, with 10 bases identical to TRBD2. The CDR3 loop spans 16 amino acids. Germline-derived CDR1 and CDR2 are SGHTA and FQGNSA. Trimming removed 7 bases from V and 1 base from J; junction bases left unmatched: 10. The CDR3 here is CASTPGTSVISYEQYF. The CDR3 nucleotides read TGTGCCAGCACCCCCGGGACTAGCGTGATTTCCTACGAGCAGTACTTC.

The chain combines TRBV19 with TRBJ1-3; perhaps TRBD1 as D (5 bases). Trimming stripped 3 bases from V and 2 bases from J, with 11 bases between. Germline V gives CDR1 LNHDA, CDR2 SQIVND (reference sequence). CDR3 length: 15 amino acids. Written as DNA, the CDR3 is TGTGCCAGTAGTATCGCCAGGGCGGCTGGAAACACCATATATTTT. It specifies CASSIARAAGNTIYF.

The CDR3 bases are TGCACCAGCAGCCCCGGGGGGAACTATGGCTACACCTTC. It yields the protein CTSSPGGNYGYTF. The chain employs TRBV1 and TRBJ1-2. TRBV1 is designated a pseudogene. CDR3 length equals 13 residues.

The V call is TRBV25-1, the J call TRBJ2-5, with 8 bases that match TRBD1. Germline CDR1 and CDR2: MGHDK and SYGVNS. There are 16 residues in the CDR3. V lost 5 bases, J lost 1 base, and 9 bases stayed unmatched. CDR3 sequence (DNA): TGTGCCAGCAGTCAGGGGGCGGGGATACCCCAAGAGACCCAGTACTTC. It encodes CASSQGAGIPQETQYF.

This chain links TRBV7-9 with TRBJ2-2; 8 nucleotides agree with TRBD1. The CDR3 has 19 residues. Germline V CDR1 and CDR2: SEHNR, FQNEAQ (reference sequence). V shed 1 base and J 3 bases; nucleotides not matched to a gene: 13. CDR3 nucleotides: TGTGCCAGCAGCTTAGAGGGCCGGACAGGGACGTATCACACCGGGGAGCTGTTTTTT. Translated, it gives CASSLEGRTGTYHTGELFF.

This clone was observed a few times. The rearrangement joins TRBV23-1 to TRBJ1-5; possible D gene TRBD1, 5 bases. TRBV23-1 is an ORF, and what it does is uncertain. The CDR3 contains 16 residues. V dropped 4 bases and J dropped 1 base, with 14 bases sitting between them. DNA for the CDR3: TGCGCCAGCAGTCGGACGGGGGTCCCAAGCAATCAGCCCCAGCATTTT. It encodes CASSRTGVPSNQPQHF.

The chain is built from TRBV9 and TRBJ2-3; D gene uncertain. CDR1 and CDR2 (germline): SGDLS, YYNGEE. The CDR3 consists of 15 residues. V lost 3 bases and J lost 6, with 17 bases in between. The CDR3 bases are TGTGCCAGCAGCGCATATTGGTCGAAAGCGGATACGCAGTATTTT. Translated, it gives CASSAYWSKADTQYF.

Only a few counts were recorded for this clone. The chain joins TRBV6-6 to TRBJ1-1, with 8 nucleotides matching TRBD1. Trimming removed 6 bases from V and 4 bases from J; junction bases left unmatched: 4. Germline loops: CDR1 MNHNY, CDR2 SVGAGI (reference sequence). The CDR3 has 13 amino acids. Here the CDR3 reads CASRRQGSTEAFF. In DNA, the CDR3 is TGTGCCAGCAGAAGACAGGGGTCCACTGAAGCTTTCTTT.

V usage is TRBV7-9 and J usage is TRBJ2-7, with 8 nucleotides matching TRBD2. The CDR3 runs 16 residues. V dropped 5 bases and J dropped 0; count of bases not matched to a gene: 9. Germline assignment: CDR1 SEHNR and CDR2 FQNEAQ (reference sequence). In DNA, the CDR3 is TGTGCCAGCAGCCACTCAGGGGCGGGAGGCTCCTACGAGCAGTACTTC. Its translation: CASSHSGAGGSYEQYF.

V is TRBV29-1 and J is TRBJ1-2; D remains unclear. V was clipped by 4 bases and J by 6 bases, with 15 bases between them. The CDR3 runs to 13 residues. Germline V gene data show CDR1 as SQVTM and CDR2 as ANQGSEA. CDR3 sequence reads: CSVVVGRYHGYTF. The CDR3 DNA is TGCAGCGTTGTCGTGGGCAGGTACCATGGCTACACCTTC. Together with reference TRBV29-1 and TRBJ1-2, the CDR3 gives the full variable domain: SAVISQKPSRDICQRGTSLTIQCQVDSQVTMMFWYRQQPGQSLTLIATANQGSEATYESGFVIDKFPISRPNLTFSTLTVSNMSPEDSSIYLCSVVVGRYHGYTFGSGTRLTVV.

The V call is TRBV5-4, the J call TRBJ2-3; perhaps TRBD2 as D (7 bases). CDR1 is SGHNT and CDR2 is YYREEE in the germline V gene (reference sequence). CDR3 length equals 14 residues. Trimming removed 5 bases at V and 6 bases at J, with 16 bases between. CDR3 nucleotides: TGTGCCAGCAGACCACCGGGGAGGGGGGATACGCAGTATTTT. Its translation is CASRPPGRGDTQYF.

This chain uses TRBV19 with TRBJ1-2; a weak D match, TRBD1 (6 bases). Germline CDR1 LNHDA, CDR2 SQIVND (reference sequence). This CDR3 is built from 14 residues. V lost 7 bases and J 4 bases, leaving 16 bases between the germline ends. The CDR3 sequence is CASTLGHTFYGYTF. DNA of the CDR3: TGTGCCAGTACTTTGGGACACACTTTCTATGGCTACACCTTC.

CDR3 in DNA: TGTGCCAGCAGCGGGACAGGGGTGGTCACCGGGGAGCTGTTTTTT. Translation: CASSGTGVVTGELFF. This chain uses TRBV5-6 with TRBJ2-2, with TRBD1 identical over 10 bases. There are 15 residues in the CDR3. CDR1 SGHDT and CDR2 YYEEEE come from the germline V gene. J lost 4 bases, V lost 4 bases, and 4 bases had no gene match.

Concerning this clone itself: Other nucleotide sequences in the sample specify the same CDR3. This chain connects TRBV7-9 to TRBJ1-4; D not certain. The germline V and J ends were trimmed by 7 bases and 3 bases, with 15 bases remaining between them. The CDR3 has 15 residues. CDR1 is SEHNR, CDR2 FQNEAQ, per germline (reference sequence). The DNA for the CDR3 is TGTGCCAGCAACCTCGGCGGCGGTCCTAATGAAAAACTGTTTTTT. Translating it yields CASNLGGGPNEKLFF.

CDR3 in amino acids: CAISSSGRAGETQYF. CDR3 DNA sequence: TGTGCCATCAGTTCGAGCGGGAGGGCCGGAGAGACCCAGTACTTC. The chain is built from TRBV10-3 and TRBJ2-5; 10 bases are a match to TRBD2. The germline V gene has CDR1 ENHRY and CDR2 SYGVKD. This CDR3 is 15 amino acids long. The V and J ends lost 5 bases and 4 bases, in that order; junction bases with no gene match: 7.

V gene TRBV7-2 combines with J gene TRBJ1-1, with D unresolved. Trimming removed 2 bases at V and 1 base at J, with 11 bases between. The CDR3 spans 15 residues. The V gene's germline CDR1 is SGHTA and CDR2 FQGNSA. CDR3 coding DNA: TGTGCCAGCAGCTTAAATCAGGTCACGAACACTGAAGCTTTCTTT. Encoded protein: CASSLNQVTNTEAFF.

The rearrangement joins TRBV11-3 to TRBJ2-7; 8 bases map to TRBD2. V lost 1 base, J lost 0 bases, and 2 bases stayed unmatched. Germline values: CDR1 SGHNT, CDR2 YENEEA. The length of the CDR3 is 15 residues. The CDR3 spells CASSLGAGGSYEQYF. The CDR3 nucleotides are TGTGCCAGCAGCTTAGGGGCGGGAGGCTCCTACGAGCAGTACTTC.

The rearrangement uses TRBV6-5 and TRBJ2-4; tentatively, D is TRBD2 (6 bases). V lost 5 bases, J lost 0 bases, and 11 bases lay in between. CDR1 MNHEY and CDR2 SVGAGI come from the germline V gene. This CDR3 is 15 amino acids long. CDR3 DNA sequence: TGTGCCAGCAGTAAGGGACTGGTAGCCAAAAACATTCAGTACTTC. This codes for CASSKGLVAKNIQYF.

This sequence joins TRBV4-1 and TRBJ2-1, with 7 bases fitting TRBD1. The germline V gene encodes CDR1 MGHRA and CDR2 YSYEKL. This CDR3 comprises 15 residues. Losses at the gene ends were 0 bases for V and 7 bases for J; bases not matched to a gene: 6. The CDR3, as DNA: TGCGCCAGCAGCCAAGACCCTGACAGGGCGAATGAGCAGTTCTTC. Protein: CASSQDPDRANEQFF.

CDR3 residues: CAYTQGWGNQPQHF. CDR3 DNA: TGTGCCTACACGCAGGGTTGGGGCAATCAGCCCCAGCATTTT. The chain employs TRBV30 and TRBJ1-5, with D maybe TRBD1 (5 bases). V gave up 7 bases and J gave up 2 bases, with 15 bases separating them. The CDR3 is 14 amino acids. Germline lookup yields CDR1 GTSNPN and CDR2 SVGIG (reference sequence).

The chain employs TRBV11-2 and TRBJ2-2; 7 bases are shared with TRBD2. V shed 4 bases, J shed 5 bases, and the junction held 7 bases outside the gene matches. Germline V gives CDR1 SGHAT, CDR2 FQNNGV. This CDR3 comprises 15 residues. CDR3 region: CASSWVAGVTGELFF. CDR3 DNA sequence: TGTGCCAGCAGCTGGGTTGCGGGAGTTACCGGGGAGCTGTTTTTT.

This chain connects TRBV30 to TRBJ2-7; a possible D gene is TRBD1 (6 bases). This CDR3 comprises 12 residues. The germline V gene encodes CDR1 GTSNPN and CDR2 SVGIG (reference sequence). The ends were cut back, 5 bases at V and 9 bases at J, with 17 bases in the middle. The CDR3 region has the DNA TGTGCCTGGGACGCTGGGGGCGCAAGGCAGTACTTC. Translated: CAWDAGGARQYF. Full variable domain (missing parts from reference TRBV30 and TRBJ2-7): SQTIHQWPATLVQPVGSPLSLECTVEGTSNPNLYWYRQAAGRGLQLLFYSVGIGQISSEVPQNLSASRPQDRQFILSSKKLLLSDSGFYLCAWDAGGARQYFGPGTRLTVT.

The chain couples TRBV7-2 to TRBJ2-7; TRBD1 aligns across 7 bases. Germline lookup yields CDR1 SGHTA and CDR2 FQGNSA. This CDR3 region has 17 residues. V shed 4 bases, J shed 1 base, and the junction held 13 bases outside the gene matches. The CDR3 coding sequence is TGTGCCAGCAGCTCCCAGCCGGACAGGTCCACTTCCTACGAGCAGTACTTC. As protein: CASSSQPDRSTSYEQYF.

This chain connects TRBV5-5 to TRBJ2-3, with 9 positions matching TRBD1. J was trimmed by 0 bases and V by 1 base; bases with no gene match: 6. CDR1 is SGHKS, CDR2 YYEKEE, per germline (reference sequence). The CDR3 is made up of 17 amino acids. CDR3 DNA sequence: TGTGCCAGCAGCTTGTTGGGGACAGGGACTAGCACAGATACGCAGTATTTT. Amino acid sequence: CASSLLGTGTSTDTQYF.

This clone was recorded only once. This sequence joins TRBV5-6 and TRBJ2-6; maybe TRBD2 (5 bases). Germline V gene sequence: CDR1 SGHDT, CDR2 YYEEEE. This CDR3 comprises 15 residues. The V gene lost 4 bases and the J gene lost 2 bases, with 10 bases spanning the gap. The CDR3 region is CASSIPGTGANVLTF. CDR3 sequence (DNA): TGTGCCAGCAGCATTCCCGGGACTGGGGCCAACGTCCTGACTTTC.

V is TRBV5-6 and J is TRBJ2-7; TRBD2 matches 14 bases. Per the germline V gene, CDR1 is SGHDT and CDR2 is YYEEEE. The V and J ends lost 4 bases and 1 base, in that order; junction bases with no gene match: 4. The CDR3 covers 16 residues. The CDR3 here is CASSIGTSGGSYEQYF. CDR3 nucleotides: TGTGCCAGCAGCATCGGGACTAGCGGGGGTTCCTACGAGCAGTACTTC.

This chain uses TRBV18 with TRBJ1-2; 8 positions agree with TRBD1. Germline lookup yields CDR1 KGHSH and CDR2 LQKENI. There are 14 residues in the CDR3. V trimming: 6 bases; J trimming: 3 bases; junction bases outside the gene matches: 6. The CDR3 sequence is CASSGQVHDYGYTF. The CDR3, as DNA: TGTGCCAGCTCGGGACAGGTCCATGACTATGGCTACACCTTC.

CDR3 sequence (DNA): TGTGCCAGCAGCTTGGGGGACAGGTACAATGAGCAGTTCTTC. Translation: CASSLGDRYNEQFF. The gene calls are TRBV5-4 and TRBJ2-1, with 8 bases lining up with TRBD1. The CDR3 covers 14 residues. Germline assignment: CDR1 SGHNT and CDR2 YYREEE (reference sequence). Losses at the gene ends were 0 bases for V and 4 bases for J; bases not matched to a gene: 0. Variable domain in full (rest from reference TRBV5-4 and TRBJ2-1): ETGVTQSPTHLIKTRGQQVTLRCSSQSGHNTVSWYQQALGQGPQFIFQYYREEENGRGNFPPRFSGLQFPNYSSELNVNALELDDSALYLCASSLGDRYNEQFFGPGTRLTVL.